This TCR beta chain was captured in a study of T cell repertoires in cytomegalovirus infection. A single record per CDR3 protein comes from TCRdb applying MiXCR to the reads. The table includes around 71,000 distinct CDR3 sequences, roughly 22% detected once. Turning to this clonotype: Its antigen is unknown.

This CDR3 comprises 15 residues. CDR1 and CDR2 (germline): MNHNY, SVGAGI (reference sequence). The germline V and J ends were trimmed by 2 bases and 8 bases, with 15 bases remaining between them. This clonotype originated in a human donor in good health (CMV status not recorded). Some clones in this sample may be carry-over from other donors' samples. The V call is TRBV6-6, the J call TRBJ1-4; D gene unclear. The sample was CD8+ T cells from cultured PBMCs, taken from culture after CMV antigen stimulation. The CDR3, as DNA: TGTGCCAGCAGTTACGGGGTCAGGAGGGAAGAAAAACTGTTTTTT. This translates into CASSYGVRREEKLFF.